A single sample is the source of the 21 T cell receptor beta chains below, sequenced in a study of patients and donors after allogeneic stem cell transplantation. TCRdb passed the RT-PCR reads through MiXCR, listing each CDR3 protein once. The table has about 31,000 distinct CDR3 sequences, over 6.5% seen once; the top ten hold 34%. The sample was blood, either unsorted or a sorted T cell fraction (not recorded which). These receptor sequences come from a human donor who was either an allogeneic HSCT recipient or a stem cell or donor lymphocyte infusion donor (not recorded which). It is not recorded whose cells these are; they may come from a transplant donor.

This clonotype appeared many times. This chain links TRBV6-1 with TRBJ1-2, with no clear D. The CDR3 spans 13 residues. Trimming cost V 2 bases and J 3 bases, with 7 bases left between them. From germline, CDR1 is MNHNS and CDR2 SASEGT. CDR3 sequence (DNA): TGTGCCAGCAGTGAACGGGGTGACTATGGCTACACCTTC. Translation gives CASSERGDYGYTF.

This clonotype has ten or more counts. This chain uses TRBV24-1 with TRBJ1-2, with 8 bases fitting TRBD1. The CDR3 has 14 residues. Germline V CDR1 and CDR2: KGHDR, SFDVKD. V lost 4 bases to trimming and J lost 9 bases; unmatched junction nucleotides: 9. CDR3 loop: CATSDTGGILSYTF. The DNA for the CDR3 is TGTGCCACCAGTGACACAGGGGGGATTCTGAGCTACACCTTC.

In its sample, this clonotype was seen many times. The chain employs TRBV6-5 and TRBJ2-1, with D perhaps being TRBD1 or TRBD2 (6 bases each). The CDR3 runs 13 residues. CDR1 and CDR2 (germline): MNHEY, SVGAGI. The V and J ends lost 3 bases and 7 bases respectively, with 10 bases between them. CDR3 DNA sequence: TGTGCCAGCAGTTATTGGAGGGGGAATGAGCAGTTCTTC. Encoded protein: CASSYWRGNEQFF.

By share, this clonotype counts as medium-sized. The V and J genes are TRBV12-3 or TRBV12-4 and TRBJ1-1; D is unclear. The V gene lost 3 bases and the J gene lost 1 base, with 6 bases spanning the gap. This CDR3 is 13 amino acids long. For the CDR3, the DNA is TGTGCCAGCAGTTTGGGTCCGAACACTGAAGCTTTCTTT. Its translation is CASSLGPNTEAFF.

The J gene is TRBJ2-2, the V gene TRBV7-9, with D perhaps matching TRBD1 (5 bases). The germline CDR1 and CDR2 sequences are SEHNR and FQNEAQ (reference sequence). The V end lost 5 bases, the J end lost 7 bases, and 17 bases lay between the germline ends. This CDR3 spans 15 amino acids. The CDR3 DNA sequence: TGTGCCAGCAGCCAAACAAGGGGATATGGCGGGGAGCTGTTTTTT. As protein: CASSQTRGYGGELFF.

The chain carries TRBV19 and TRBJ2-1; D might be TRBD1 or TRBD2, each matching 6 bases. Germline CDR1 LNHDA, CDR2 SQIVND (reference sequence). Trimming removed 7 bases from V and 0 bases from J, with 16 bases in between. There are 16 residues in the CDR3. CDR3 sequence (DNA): TGTGCCAGTAAAAAACCGGGGGCCAGCTCCTACAATGAGCAGTTCTTC. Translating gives CASKKPGASSYNEQFF. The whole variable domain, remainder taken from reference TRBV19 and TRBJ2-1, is DGGITQSPKYLFRKEGQNVTLSCEQNLNHDAMYWYRQDPGQGLRLIYYSQIVNDFQKGDIAEGYSVSREKKESFPLTVTSAQKNPTAFYLCASKKPGASSYNEQFFGPGTRLTVL.

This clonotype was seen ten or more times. The chain's CDR3 is CASSYSNRYNSPLHF. The DNA for the CDR3 is TGTGCCAGCTCATACAGTAACCGCTATAATTCACCCCTCCACTTT. The V call is TRBV25-1, the J call TRBJ1-6, with no clear D. V gave up 8 bases and J gave up 3 bases, with 14 bases separating them. CDR3 size: 15 residues. The germline gives CDR1 MGHDK, CDR2 SYGVNS.

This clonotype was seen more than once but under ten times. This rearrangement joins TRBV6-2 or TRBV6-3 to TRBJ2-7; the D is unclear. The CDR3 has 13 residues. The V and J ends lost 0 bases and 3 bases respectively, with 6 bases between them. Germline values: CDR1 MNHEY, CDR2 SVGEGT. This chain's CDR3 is CASSYSMGYEQYF. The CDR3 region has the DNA TGTGCCAGCAGTTACTCGATGGGCTACGAGCAGTACTTC.

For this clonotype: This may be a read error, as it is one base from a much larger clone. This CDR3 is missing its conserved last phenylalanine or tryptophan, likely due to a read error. The CDR3 DNA reads TGTGCCAGCAGTTTAAGAACCCGAACGATATCCTACGAGCAGTACCTC. Its protein product is CASSLRTRTISYEQYL. The gene calls are TRBV28 and TRBJ2-7; D gene ambiguous. V was pared by 2 bases and J by 1 base, with 15 bases between. The germline CDR1 and CDR2 sequences are MDHEN and SYDVKM. The CDR3 sequence is 16 residues long.

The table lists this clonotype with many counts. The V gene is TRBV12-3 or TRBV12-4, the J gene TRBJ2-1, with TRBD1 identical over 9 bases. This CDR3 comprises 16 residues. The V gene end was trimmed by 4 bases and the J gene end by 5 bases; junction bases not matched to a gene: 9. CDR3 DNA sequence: TGTGCCAGCAGTTCCATCGGGACAGGGTTAGACAATGAGCAGTTCTTC. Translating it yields CASSSIGTGLDNEQFF.

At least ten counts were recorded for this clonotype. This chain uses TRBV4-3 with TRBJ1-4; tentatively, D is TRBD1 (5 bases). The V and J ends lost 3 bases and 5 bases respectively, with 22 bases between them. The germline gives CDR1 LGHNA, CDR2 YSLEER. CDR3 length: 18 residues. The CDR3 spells CASSQGHGSWGSNEKLFF. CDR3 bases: TGCGCCAGCAGCCAGGGGCATGGGAGTTGGGGGTCAAATGAAAAACTGTTTTTT.

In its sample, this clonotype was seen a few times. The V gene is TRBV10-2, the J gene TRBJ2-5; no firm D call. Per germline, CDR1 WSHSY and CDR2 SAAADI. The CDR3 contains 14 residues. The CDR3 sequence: CDDRGCAVQETQYF. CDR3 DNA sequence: TGCGACGACCGAGGATGTGCAGTTCAAGAGACCCAGTACTTC.

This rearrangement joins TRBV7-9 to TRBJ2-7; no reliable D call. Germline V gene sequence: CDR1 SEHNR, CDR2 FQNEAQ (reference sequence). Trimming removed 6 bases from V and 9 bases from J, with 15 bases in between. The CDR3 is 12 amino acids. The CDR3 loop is CASSRTVDGQYF. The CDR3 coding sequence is TGTGCCAGCAGTCGGACGGTGGATGGGCAGTACTTC.

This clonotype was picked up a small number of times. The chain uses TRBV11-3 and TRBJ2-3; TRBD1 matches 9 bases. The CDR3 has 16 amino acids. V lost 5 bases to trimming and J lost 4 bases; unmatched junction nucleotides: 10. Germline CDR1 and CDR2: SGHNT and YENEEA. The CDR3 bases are TGTGCCAGCAGCCATCGGACAGGGGAGGATGCAGATACGCAGTATTTT. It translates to CASSHRTGEDADTQYF.

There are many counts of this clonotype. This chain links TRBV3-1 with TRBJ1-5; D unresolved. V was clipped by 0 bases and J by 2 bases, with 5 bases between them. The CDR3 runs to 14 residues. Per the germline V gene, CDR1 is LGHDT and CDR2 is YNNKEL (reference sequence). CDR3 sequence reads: CASSQDGGNQPQHF. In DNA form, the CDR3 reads TGTGCCAGCAGCCAAGATGGCGGCAATCAGCCCCAGCATTTT.

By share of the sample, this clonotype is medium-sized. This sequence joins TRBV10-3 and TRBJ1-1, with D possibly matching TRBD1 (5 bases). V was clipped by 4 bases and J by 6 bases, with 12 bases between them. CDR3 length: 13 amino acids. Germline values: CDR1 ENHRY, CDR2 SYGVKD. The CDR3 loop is CAISGGGSPEAFF. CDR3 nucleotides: TGTGCCATCAGTGGCGGGGGAAGTCCTGAAGCTTTCTTT.

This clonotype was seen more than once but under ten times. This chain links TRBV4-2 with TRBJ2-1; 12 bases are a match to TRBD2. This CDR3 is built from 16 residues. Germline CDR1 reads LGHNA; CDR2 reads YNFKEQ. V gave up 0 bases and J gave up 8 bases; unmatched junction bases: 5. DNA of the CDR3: TGTGCCAGCAGCCAAGAAGGACTAGCGGGAACGGATGAGCAGTTCTTC. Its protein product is CASSQEGLAGTDEQFF.

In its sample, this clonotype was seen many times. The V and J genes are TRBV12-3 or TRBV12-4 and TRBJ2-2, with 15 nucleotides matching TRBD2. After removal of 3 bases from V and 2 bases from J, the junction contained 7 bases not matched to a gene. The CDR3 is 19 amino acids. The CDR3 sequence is CASSFQGLAGGTNTGELFF. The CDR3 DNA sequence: TGTGCCAGCAGTTTTCAGGGACTAGCGGGAGGAACTAACACCGGGGAGCTGTTTTTT.

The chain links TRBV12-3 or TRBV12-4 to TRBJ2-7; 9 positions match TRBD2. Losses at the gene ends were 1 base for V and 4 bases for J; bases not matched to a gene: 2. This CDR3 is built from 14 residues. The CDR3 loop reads CASSLGTSGYEQYF. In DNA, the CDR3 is TGTGCCAGCAGTTTAGGAACTAGCGGGTACGAGCAGTACTTC.

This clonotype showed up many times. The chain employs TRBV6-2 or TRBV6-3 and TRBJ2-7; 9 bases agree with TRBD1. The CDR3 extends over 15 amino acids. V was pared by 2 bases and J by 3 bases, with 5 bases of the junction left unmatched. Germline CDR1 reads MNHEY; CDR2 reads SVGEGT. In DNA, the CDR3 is TGTGCCAGCAGTTACGACGGGACAGGGAGCTACGAGCAGTACTTC. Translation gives CASSYDGTGSYEQYF.

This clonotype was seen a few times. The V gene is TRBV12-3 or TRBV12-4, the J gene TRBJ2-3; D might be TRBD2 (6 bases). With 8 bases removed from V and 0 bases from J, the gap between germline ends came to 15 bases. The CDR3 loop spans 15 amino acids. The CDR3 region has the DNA TGTGCCAGCCGGGACTCTTATTCTAGCACAGATACGCAGTATTTT. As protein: CASRDSYSSTDTQYF.